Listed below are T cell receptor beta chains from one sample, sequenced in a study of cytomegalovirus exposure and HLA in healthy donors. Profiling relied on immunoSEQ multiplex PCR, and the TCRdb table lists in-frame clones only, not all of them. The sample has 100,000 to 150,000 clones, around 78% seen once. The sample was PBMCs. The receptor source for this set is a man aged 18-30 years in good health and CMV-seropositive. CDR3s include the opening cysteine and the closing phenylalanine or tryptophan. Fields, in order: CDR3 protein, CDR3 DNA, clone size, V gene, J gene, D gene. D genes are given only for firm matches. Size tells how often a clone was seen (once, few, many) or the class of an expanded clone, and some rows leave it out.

CDR3aa: CASSLRVQETQYF; CDR3nt: TGTGCCAGCAGCTTACGGGTTCAAGAGACCCAGTACTTC; abundance: -; v_gene: TRBV11-2; j_gene: TRBJ2-5; d_gene: -
CDR3aa: CASSEEGLSNQPQHF; CDR3nt: TGTGCCAGCAGTGAGGAGGGGTTGAGCAATCAGCCCCAGCATTTT; abundance: few; v_gene: TRBV2; j_gene: TRBJ1-5; d_gene: -
CDR3aa: CASSQVTGVNTEAFF; CDR3nt: TGTGCCAGCAGCCAGGTGACAGGGGTTAACACTGAAGCTTTCTTT; abundance: -; v_gene: TRBV4-2; j_gene: TRBJ1-1; d_gene: TRBD1
CDR3aa: CASSGTSSSYNEQFF; CDR3nt: TGCGCCAGCAGTGGTACTAGCAGCTCCTACAATGAGCAGTTCTTC; abundance: -; v_gene: TRBV10-2; j_gene: TRBJ2-1; d_gene: -
CDR3aa: CASSAIQGSTEAFF; CDR3nt: TGTGCCAGCAGCGCTATACAGGGGTCCACTGAAGCTTTCTTT; abundance: -; v_gene: TRBV11-2; j_gene: TRBJ1-1; d_gene: TRBD1
CDR3aa: CASSDSQGGTDTQYF; CDR3nt: TGTGCCAGCAGTGACTCGCAGGGGGGCACAGATACGCAGTATTTT; abundance: -; v_gene: TRBV6-4; j_gene: TRBJ2-3; d_gene: TRBD1
CDR3aa: CATSPVAGANVLTF; CDR3nt: TGTGCCACGTCCCCGGTGGCTGGGGCCAACGTCCTGACTTTC; abundance: -; v_gene: TRBV2; j_gene: TRBJ2-6; d_gene: -
CDR3aa: CASSGGTGAGTF; CDR3nt: TGTGCCAGCAGTGGAGGGACAGGGGCAGGGACCTTC; abundance: -; v_gene: TRBV6-1; j_gene: TRBJ1-2; d_gene: TRBD1
CDR3aa: CASSLNAGEQYF; CDR3nt: TGTGCCAGCAGCTTAAACGCCGGCGAGCAGTACTTC; abundance: once; v_gene: TRBV7-3; j_gene: TRBJ2-7; d_gene: -
CDR3aa: CASAGGYSGANVLTF; CDR3nt: TGTGCCAGCGCCGGGGGATACTCTGGGGCCAACGTCCTGACTTTC; abundance: few; v_gene: TRBV2; j_gene: TRBJ2-6; d_gene: -
CDR3aa: CASSGPGTSAEQYF; CDR3nt: TGTGCCAGCAGCGGCCCCGGGACTTCGGCCGAGCAGTACTTC; abundance: -; v_gene: TRBV5-8; j_gene: TRBJ2-7; d_gene: -
CDR3aa: CASSGGEGPRDTQYF; CDR3nt: TGTGCCAGCAGCGGGGGGGAGGGCCCCCGGGATACGCAGTATTTT; abundance: -; v_gene: TRBV2; j_gene: TRBJ2-3; d_gene: TRBD2
CDR3aa: CASSLVGDIYEQYF; CDR3nt: TGTGCCAGCAGCCTAGTGGGGGACATCTACGAGCAGTACTTC; abundance: -; v_gene: TRBV7-6; j_gene: TRBJ2-7; d_gene: -
CDR3aa: CASSNGQGTLGYTF; CDR3nt: TGTGCCAGCAGCAACGGACAGGGAACCCTCGGCTACACCTTC; abundance: -; v_gene: TRBV7-9; j_gene: TRBJ1-2; d_gene: TRBD1
CDR3aa: CASSFTGGNTEAFF; CDR3nt: TGTGCCAGCAGTTTTACAGGGGGGAACACTGAAGCTTTCTTT; abundance: -; v_gene: TRBV27; j_gene: TRBJ1-1; d_gene: TRBD1
CDR3aa: CASSLEGVTNEKLFF; CDR3nt: TGCGCCAGCAGCTTGGAGGGAGTAACTAATGAAAAACTGTTTTTT; abundance: -; v_gene: TRBV5-1; j_gene: TRBJ1-4; d_gene: -
CDR3aa: CASSSTPNEKLFF; CDR3nt: TGCGCCAGCAGCTCTACCCCAAATGAAAAACTGTTTTTT; abundance: -; v_gene: TRBV5-1; j_gene: TRBJ1-4; d_gene: -
CDR3aa: CASSLPTSIGTEQYF; CDR3nt: TGTGCCAGCAGTCTTCCCACGTCCATCGGGACTGAGCAGTACTTC; abundance: -; v_gene: TRBV6-1; j_gene: TRBJ2-7; d_gene: -
CDR3aa: CASSEATGGTEAFF; CDR3nt: TGTGCCAGCAGTGAAGCGACAGGCGGGACTGAAGCTTTCTTT; abundance: -; v_gene: TRBV2; j_gene: TRBJ1-1; d_gene: -
CDR3aa: CASSGFRDRATNTEAFF; CDR3nt: TGTGCCAGCAGTGGGTTCCGGGACAGGGCTACGAACACTGAAGCTTTCTTT; abundance: -; v_gene: TRBV25-1; j_gene: TRBJ1-1; d_gene: TRBD1
CDR3aa: CASSSGLAGPTETQYF; CDR3nt: TGTGCCAGCAGCTCCGGACTAGCGGGTCCTACGGAGACCCAGTACTTC; abundance: -; v_gene: TRBV5-4; j_gene: TRBJ2-5; d_gene: TRBD2
CDR3aa: CASSLGGEAFF; CDR3nt: TGTGCCAGCAGTTTAGGAGGTGAAGCTTTCTTT; abundance: -; v_gene: TRBV27; j_gene: TRBJ1-1; d_gene: -
CDR3aa: CASSPGAGGLNEQFF; CDR3nt: TGTGCCAGCAGCCCGGGGGCGGGGGGGCTCAATGAGCAGTTCTTC; abundance: -; v_gene: TRBV6-4; j_gene: TRBJ2-1; d_gene: TRBD2
CDR3aa: CASPSGANVLTF; CDR3nt: TGTGCCAGCCCGTCTGGGGCCAACGTCCTGACTTTC; abundance: -; v_gene: TRBV27; j_gene: TRBJ2-6; d_gene: -